Shown below are 26 T cell receptor beta chains from a single sample sequenced in a study of metastatic and nonmetastatic thyroid tumors. TCRdb redid the clone calls on the PCR reads using MiXCR. The sample lists 35,000 to 45,000 clones, around 20% occurring once. Thyroid surgery took place with no prior treatment in any patient. Sequencing was done on a sample of blood. Source of these receptors: a female donor with papillary thyroid cancer or a benign thyroid nodule (not recorded which). Some clones in this sample may be carry-over from other donors' samples.

This chain joins TRBV6-2 or TRBV6-3 and TRBJ2-7; D is unclear. Trimming removed 2 bases at V and 3 bases at J, with 32 bases between. The CDR3 totals 21 residues. The germline V gene encodes CDR1 MNHEY and CDR2 SVGEGT. As DNA, the CDR3 is TGTGCCAGCAGTTACCCTGACCACCGTCCACGACATGGATCGTATGGCTACGAGCAGTACTTC. Translated, it gives CASSYPDHRPRHGSYGYEQYF.

There are many counts of this clone. This chain joins TRBV7-8 and TRBJ1-5; D remains unclear. The CDR3 has 14 residues. Trimming took off 1 base at V and 2 bases at J, with 6 bases between the two ends. Germline CDR1 SGHVS, CDR2 FQNEAQ. The CDR3 DNA reads as TGTGCCAGCAGCTTAGGTTCTGGCAATCAGCCCCAGCATTTT. It codes for CASSLGSGNQPQHF.

This clone was picked up a small number of times. This chain links TRBV28 with TRBJ2-1; 8 bases match TRBD2. Germline CDR1 is MDHEN and CDR2 is SYDVKM. There are 14 residues in the CDR3. V lost 10 bases to trimming and J lost 9 bases; unmatched junction nucleotides: 14. CDR3 DNA: TGTGCCACCAAGAGAGCGGGAGATTCTAGTGAGCAGTTCTTC. It yields the protein CATKRAGDSSEQFF.

This clone was seen more than once but under ten times. V usage is TRBV20-1 and J usage is TRBJ1-2; 7 bases are shared with TRBD1. Germline-derived CDR1 and CDR2 are DFQATT and SNEGSKA (reference sequence). The CDR3 is made up of 13 amino acids. V gave up 0 bases and J gave up 6 bases; unmatched junction bases: 4. CDR3 nucleotide sequence: TGCAGTGCTAGAGATCTGACAGGGAATGGCTACACCTTC. Protein product: CSARDLTGNGYTF.

The chain links TRBV3-1 to TRBJ2-7; tentatively, D is TRBD1 (5 bases). Trimming cost V 1 base and J 10 bases, with 14 bases left between them. The CDR3 totals 13 residues. CDR1 LGHDT and CDR2 YNNKEL come from the germline V gene (reference sequence). CDR3 amino acids: CASSQGLAGQQYF. CDR3 DNA sequence: TGTGCCAGCAGCCAAGGGTTGGCAGGGCAACAGTACTTC.

The rearrangement links TRBV20-1 to TRBJ2-1, with 13 bases lining up with TRBD2. Trimming at V came to 4 bases and at J to 9 bases, leaving 9 bases not matched to a gene. CDR3 length: 15 residues. Germline V CDR1 and CDR2: DFQATT, SNEGSKA (reference sequence). The CDR3 protein is CSAKRTSGSQGEQFF. The CDR3 nucleotides are TGCAGTGCTAAGAGGACTAGCGGGAGTCAGGGTGAGCAGTTCTTC.

This clone was detected many times. One base away lies a much larger clone, so this may be a sequencing read error. The chain carries TRBV7-9 and TRBJ1-2; the match to TRBD1 covers 7 bases. J lost 2 bases, V lost 7 bases, and 4 bases had no gene match. Germline V gene sequence: CDR1 SEHNR, CDR2 FQNEAQ (reference sequence). CDR3 length equals 13 residues. The CDR3 region is CASTLTGNYGYTF. The CDR3 DNA sequence: TGTGCCAGCACCCTGACAGGGAACTATGGCTACACCTTC.

The J gene is TRBJ1-1, the V gene TRBV28; maybe TRBD1 (5 bases). The CDR3 runs 15 residues. The germline gives CDR1 MDHEN, CDR2 SYDVKM. V lost 6 bases, J lost 4 bases, and 18 bases lay in between. The CDR3 sequence is CASRPIVGGSTEAFF. The CDR3 DNA reads as TGTGCCAGCAGACCTATTGTTGGGGGTTCCACTGAAGCTTTCTTT.

This clone has only a few counts. V is TRBV6-1 and J is TRBJ2-5; TRBD2 matches at 10 bases. V lost 2 bases, J lost 5 bases, and 8 bases stayed unmatched. This CDR3 is 16 amino acids long. Per germline, CDR1 MNHNS and CDR2 SASEGT. The CDR3 sequence is CASSESTPSGGETQYF. DNA for the CDR3: TGTGCCAGCAGTGAAAGCACTCCTAGCGGGGGCGAGACCCAGTACTTC.

Comment on this clone: At one end, the junction sequence differs from germline, possibly due to a read error. The chain carries TRBV5-1 and TRBJ2-7, with 9 bases fitting TRBD1. The CDR3 has 19 amino acids. The germline V gene encodes CDR1 SGHRS and CDR2 YFSETQ. This chain's CDR3 is CASSLGGQGYEDATYEKYF. In nucleotides, the CDR3 is TGCGCCAGCAGCCTCGGGGGACAGGGATATGAGGACGCCACCTACGAGAAGTACTTC.

The table lists this clone with many counts. The gene calls are TRBV18 and TRBJ2-1; D is uncertain. The ends were cut back, 3 bases at V and 6 bases at J, with 9 bases in the middle. Germline values: CDR1 KGHSH, CDR2 LQKENI. The CDR3 runs to 13 residues. The chain's CDR3 is CASSPFLGNEQFF. DNA of the CDR3: TGTGCCAGCTCACCTTTTTTGGGCAATGAGCAGTTCTTC.

In its sample, this clone was seen many times. This rearrangement joins TRBV6-4 to TRBJ2-2, with D tentatively TRBD2 (5 bases). The germline V gene encodes CDR1 MRHNA and CDR2 SNTAGT. Trimming pared 5 bases from V and 1 base from J, leaving 11 bases between. This CDR3 contains 15 residues. The chain's CDR3 is CASSQRAGNTGELFF. CDR3 in DNA: TGTGCCAGCAGTCAGAGGGCAGGGAACACCGGGGAGCTGTTTTTT.

The V call is TRBV16, the J call TRBJ1-5; no clear D gene. The CDR3 consists of 17 residues. The V gene lost 1 base and the J gene lost 0 bases, with 13 bases spanning the gap. Looked up from germline, CDR1 is KGHSY and CDR2 is FQNENV. The chain's CDR3 is CASSQFNPAYSNQPQHF. Here the CDR3 DNA reads TGTGCCAGCAGCCAATTTAACCCAGCCTATAGCAATCAGCCCCAGCATTTT.

There are a few counts of this clone. A read error may explain this, as a much larger clone is one base away. The chain uses TRBV3-1 and TRBJ2-4, with unresolved D. The germline V gene has CDR1 LGHDT and CDR2 YNNKEL (reference sequence). This CDR3 comprises 12 residues. This CDR3 is CVSSQKPGVQYF. For the CDR3, the DNA is TGTGTCAGCAGCCAGAAACCTGGCGTTCAGTACTTC.

This clone was seen repeatedly, ten times or more. A much larger clone differs by one base, so this may be a read error. The chain combines TRBV19 with TRBJ2-1, with 7 bases lining up with TRBD2. This CDR3 region has 15 residues. The germline V gene encodes CDR1 LNHDA and CDR2 SQIVND (reference sequence). This chain's CDR3 is CASSSGGSSHNEQFF. DNA for the CDR3: TGTGCCAGTAGTTCTGGCGGGAGCTCCCACAATGAGCAGTTCTTC.

This clone was seen repeatedly, ten times or more. The chain carries TRBV18 and TRBJ2-6, with unresolved D. The CDR3 loop spans 15 amino acids. The V gene's germline CDR1 is KGHSH and CDR2 LQKENI. Deletions cut 2 bases from V and 0 bases from J, with 5 bases between. The CDR3 region is CASSPKISGANVLTF. As DNA, the CDR3 is TGTGCCAGCTCACCAAAAATCTCTGGGGCCAACGTCCTGACTTTC.

The table lists this clone with many counts. This chain joins TRBV5-1 and TRBJ2-1; 11 nucleotides line up with TRBD2. The CDR3 is 19 residues long. Germline V gives CDR1 SGHRS, CDR2 YFSETQ. After removal of 4 bases from V and 0 bases from J, the junction contained 12 bases not matched to a gene. The CDR3 bases are TGCGCCAGCAGCCCCCCCGGGACTAGCGGTCTTAGCTCCTACAATGAGCAGTTCTTC. This encodes CASSPPGTSGLSSYNEQFF.

The chain recombines TRBV7-3 with TRBJ2-2; 9 nucleotides align to TRBD2. The trim removed 5 bases at V and 7 bases at J, leaving 2 bases unmatched. The CDR3 covers 13 residues. The germline gives CDR1 SGHTA, CDR2 FQGTGA. CDR3 amino acids: CASSISGSGELFF. The CDR3 region has the DNA TGTGCCAGCAGCATTAGCGGGAGCGGGGAGCTGTTTTTT.

This clone has a handful of counts. A read error may be the cause here, since a much bigger clone is one base away. This same CDR3 is encoded by further DNA sequences in the sample. The gene calls are TRBV5-5 and TRBJ2-7; D is possibly TRBD1 or TRBD2 (5 bases each). V gave up 2 bases and J gave up 10 bases, with 22 bases separating them. From germline, CDR1 is SGHKS and CDR2 YYEKEE (reference sequence). The CDR3 totals 15 residues. CDR3 bases: TGTGCCAGCAGCTTTAGAGGGGACCCCACGCAGGGTCAGTACTTC. Its protein product is CASSFRGDPTQGQYF.

This clone came up many times. The rearrangement links TRBV2 to TRBJ2-5; no clear D. This CDR3 spans 13 amino acids. Germline-derived CDR1 and CDR2 are SNHLY and FYNNEI. V was shortened by 8 bases and J by 5 bases, with 15 bases between the two germline ends. The CDR3 protein is CASGFKPRETQYF. CDR3 DNA sequence: TGTGCCAGCGGTTTCAAGCCTCGGGAGACCCAGTACTTC.

The V and J genes are TRBV19 and TRBJ1-1; 7 nucleotides match TRBD1. The CDR3 contains 13 residues. V lost 7 bases, J lost 7 bases, and 9 bases stayed unmatched. Germline V gene sequence: CDR1 LNHDA, CDR2 SQIVND (reference sequence). The CDR3, as DNA: TGTGCCAGTATAGATCGGACAGGTCATGAAGCTTTCTTT. Its translation is CASIDRTGHEAFF.

This clone was counted at least ten times. This chain connects TRBV14 to TRBJ2-5; 8 nucleotides align to TRBD2. V trimming: 3 bases; J trimming: 4 bases; junction bases outside the gene matches: 7. The CDR3 loop spans 15 amino acids. Per germline, CDR1 SGHDN and CDR2 FVKESK. The CDR3 nucleotides are TGTGCCAGCAGCCAGACGGGACTAGTGAGAGAGACCCAGTACTTC. It is translated as CASSQTGLVRETQYF.

The genes are TRBV7-9 and TRBJ1-2; 7 bases agree with TRBD1. The J segment lost 10 bases and the V segment lost 3 bases, leaving 14 bases of the junction unmatched. Germline V CDR1 and CDR2: SEHNR, FQNEAQ (reference sequence). The CDR3 contains 15 residues. In DNA form, the CDR3 reads TGTGCCAGCAGCTTTACAGGGGTCGCACCTTTTGTCTACACCTTC. As protein: CASSFTGVAPFVYTF.

This clone was counted a few times. This chain uses TRBV29-1 with TRBJ2-7; weak D call: TRBD1 (6 bases). The CDR3 runs 14 residues. Per germline, CDR1 SQVTM and CDR2 ANQGSEA. The V and J ends lost 7 bases and 4 bases respectively, with 20 bases between them. As DNA, the CDR3 is TGCAGCGCTGCTTTGCGACAGGTTATTTACGAGCAGTACTTC. Translated, it gives CSAALRQVIYEQYF.

This clone was found many times. The chain carries TRBV20-1 and TRBJ2-3; D is unclear. The CDR3 runs 12 residues. The V end lost 3 bases, the J end lost 0 bases, and 4 bases lay between the germline ends. CDR1 is DFQATT, CDR2 SNEGSKA, per germline (reference sequence). This CDR3 is CSARSSTDTQYF. DNA for the CDR3: TGCAGTGCTAGGTCTAGCACAGATACGCAGTATTTT.

The chain carries TRBV2 and TRBJ1-6, with D unclear. V was clipped by 5 bases and J by 5 bases, with 10 bases between them. The CDR3 sequence is 14 residues long. Germline V gives CDR1 SNHLY, CDR2 FYNNEI. This CDR3 reads CASSFGTNNSPLHF. CDR3 coding DNA: TGTGCCAGCAGTTTCGGCACAAATAATTCACCCCTCCACTTT.